This TCR beta chain was recorded in a study of T cells in Graves' hyperthyroidism and ophthalmopathy. On the study more broadly: Peripheral blood was collected at initial diagnosis, before any treatment. The study, taken as a whole, reports: Ophthalmopathy onset followed model prediction by a median about 6.9 months. Expanded thyroid clonotypes (above 0.001) were mostly also found in blood.

Among the patients, aged 18 to 65, hyperthyroidism was newly diagnosed and had lasted under 2 months. The germline gives CDR1 DFQATT, CDR2 SNEGSKA (reference sequence). Trimming stripped 6 bases from V and 1 base from J, with 15 bases between. This CDR3 is built from 14 residues. This clonotype appeared many times. Its specificity is not known. Amplification of TCR beta CDR3 regions used RNA as the template. The HTBI set primed first-round TCR CDR3 RT-PCR. In TCRdb, the multiplex PCR reads were re-called with MiXCR into one record per CDR3 protein. The profile shows roughly 290,000 distinct CDR3 sequences, approximately 13% of them singletons.

The source of this sequence is a woman aged 40 to 50 with Graves' hyperthyroidism. The source material was blood. This chain joins TRBV20-1 and TRBJ1-1; the D gene is possibly TRBD1 (5 bases). The chain's CDR3 is CSAGRQGGNTEAFF. The CDR3 DNA reads as TGCAGTGCGGGCCGCCAGGGAGGGAACACTGAAGCTTTCTTT.